These 4 T cell receptor beta chains share one sample of origin, sequenced in a study of blood T cell dynamics during melanoma immunotherapy. Time point: week 3, after first cycle of checkpoint inhibitor. Repertoires were generated with immunoSEQ multiplex PCR, while TCRdb's copy carries only in-frame clones and drops some. The sample records thousands of clones, about 85% being singletons. The sample was blood, taken from a patient treated with checkpoint blockade. Receptors were obtained from a human donor with melanoma.

This clone turned up a few times. The V gene is TRBV28, the J gene TRBJ1-5, with 8 positions matching TRBD1. CDR1 and CDR2 from the germline V gene are MDHEN and SYDVKM. J was trimmed by 3 bases and V by 5 bases; bases with no gene match: 6. This CDR3 is 15 amino acids long. For the CDR3, the DNA is TGTGCCAGCAGTCTTCTGGACAGGGACAATCAGCCCCAGCATTTT. Protein: CASSLLDRDNQPQHF.

The chain combines TRBV6-1 with TRBJ1-2; 7 bases map to TRBD1. There are 15 residues in the CDR3. The V segment lost 6 bases and the J segment 0 bases; nucleotides outside the gene matches: 7. The V gene's germline CDR1 is MNHNS and CDR2 SASEGT. For the CDR3, the DNA is TGTGCCAGCAGGGAACAGGGGATCGCTAACTATGGCTACACCTTC. This translates into CASREQGIANYGYTF.

CDR3 bases: TGCGCCAGCAGCCAAGGTTTAGCGGGGTACAATGAGCAGTTCTTC. Translation: CASSQGLAGYNEQFF. The chain is built from TRBV4-3 and TRBJ2-1, with TRBD2 matching 8 bases. Germline CDR1 reads LGHNA; CDR2 reads YSLEER. The CDR3 spans 15 residues. The V segment lost 1 base and the J segment 4 bases; nucleotides outside the gene matches: 3.

The rearrangement joins TRBV29-1 to TRBJ2-1; D unclear. The CDR3 extends over 15 amino acids. Trimming took off 0 bases at V and 3 bases at J, with 12 bases between the two ends. CDR1 and CDR2 from the germline V gene are SQVTM and ANQGSEA. CDR3 sequence: CSVEDQGSYYNEQFF. CDR3 nucleotide sequence: TGCAGCGTTGAAGATCAAGGTAGCTACTACAATGAGCAGTTCTTC.